This TCR beta chain was observed in a study of blood T cell repertoires in COVID-19. On the study more broadly: Samples of COVID-19 (acute and convalescent) were obtained from the United States, Italy and Spain. T cells, B-cell-depleted T cells, or PBMCs supplied cDNA or gDNA.

The CDR3 extends over 15 amino acids. V lost 1 base, J lost 6 bases, and 4 bases stayed unmatched. The germline gives CDR1 SGHTA, CDR2 FQGNSA. Original analysis: Reference gene primer amplification yielded estimated nucleated cell counts. Repertoires were generated with immunoSEQ multiplex PCR, while TCRdb's copy carries only in-frame clones and drops some. V, J and clone size derive from that table, while D and trimming were established from the DNA sequence. Among around 100,000 clones listed, 70% to 85% were seen once. The receptor's source is a woman over 75 with active or convalescent COVID-19. This chain uses TRBV7-2 with TRBJ1-4, with 8 bases aligning to TRBD1. Source material: peripheral blood. CDR3 coding DNA: TGTGCCAGCAGCTTAGGGACAGGGATGGATGAAAAACTGTTTTTT. This translates into CASSLGTGMDEKLFF.